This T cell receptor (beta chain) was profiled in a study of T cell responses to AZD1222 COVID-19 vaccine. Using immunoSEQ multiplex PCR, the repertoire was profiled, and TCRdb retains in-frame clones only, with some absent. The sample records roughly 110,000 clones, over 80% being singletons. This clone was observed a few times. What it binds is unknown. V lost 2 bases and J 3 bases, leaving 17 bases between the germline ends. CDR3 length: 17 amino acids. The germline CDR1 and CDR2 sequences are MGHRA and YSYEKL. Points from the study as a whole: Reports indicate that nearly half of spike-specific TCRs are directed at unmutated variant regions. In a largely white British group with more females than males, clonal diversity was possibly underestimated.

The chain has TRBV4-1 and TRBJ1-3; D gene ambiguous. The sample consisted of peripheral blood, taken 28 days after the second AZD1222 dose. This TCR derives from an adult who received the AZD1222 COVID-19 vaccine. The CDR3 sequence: CASSQLGSLAIGNTIYF. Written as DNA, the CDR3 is TGCGCCAGCAGCCAACTAGGGAGTCTGGCAATTGGAAACACCATATATTTT.